The clone carrying this T cell receptor (beta chain) appeared a few times. This sample is part of a study of blood T cells in healthy people across ages. Using a J-beta primer mix together with a sample-barcoded 5' primer, a second PCR was run for roughly 6 to 11 cycles. Sequencing yielded, for each sample, at least 3 million paired-end reads carrying CDR3. TCRdb used MiXCR to reprocess the 5' RACE reads, holding one entry per CDR3 protein. The data contain 900,000 to 950,000 distinct CDR3 sequences, almost 30% of them seen just once; the ten biggest clones take up 10%. Each sample yielded at least 6 million isolated PBMCs. Total RNA extraction produced at least 5 micrograms (per sample) for the study. These data also featured in a second study, about T cells of mothers and their children. Per that paper: Relative to unrelated pairs, biologically related mother-child dyads exhibited marginally greater, non-significant overlap.

The sequence came from a woman aged 40 to 50 in good health. The sample taken for sequencing was blood.

The CDR3 protein is CASSRRMGTGADTQYF. CDR3 nucleotide sequence: TGTGCCAGCAGCCGTCGGATGGGGACAGGGGCAGATACGCAGTATTTT. This chain uses TRBV7-2 with TRBJ2-3, with TRBD1 matching 10 bases. This CDR3 spans 16 amino acids. Germline values: CDR1 SGHTA, CDR2 FQGNSA. Trimming at V came to 5 bases and at J to 4 bases, leaving 9 bases not matched to a gene.